These T cell receptor beta chains were read from a single sample in a study of blood T cell repertoires in COVID-19. The protocol was immunoSEQ multiplex PCR, while the TCRdb copy is restricted to in-frame clones and leaves out a portion. The table shows a few hundred thousand clones, with around nine tenths occurring only once. Material for sequencing was PBMCs or T cells enriched from blood (not recorded which). These receptors were obtained from a woman aged 25 to 39 who had been exposed to COVID-19. Both conserved end residues are part of each CDR3. The D gene is left open where the match is weak. Clone size is not always given. Where it is, it says once, few, many or a class for expanded clones.

clone size,V gene,D gene,J gene,CDR3 protein,CDR3 DNA
-,TRBV9,-,TRBJ2-7,CASSVEGEGRNEQYF,TGTGCCAGCAGCGTAGAGGGGGAGGGCCGGAACGAGCAGTACTTC
few,TRBV7-9,-,TRBJ2-7,CASLAGYEQYF,TGTGCCAGCCTAGCTGGCTACGAGCAGTACTTC
few,TRBV28,-,TRBJ1-1,CASSLPQDVNTEAFF,TGTGCCAGCAGTTTGCCACAGGACGTGAACACTGAAGCTTTCTTT
-,TRBV14,TRBD2,TRBJ2-2,CASSHGAGETGELFF,TGTGCCAGCAGCCATGGCGCGGGAGAGACCGGGGAGCTGTTTTTT
-,TRBV10-2,TRBD1,TRBJ1-2,CASSPRTGPNGYTF,TGCGCCAGCAGTCCACGGACAGGCCCGAATGGCTACACCTTC
-,TRBV7-6,-,TRBJ1-6,CATTRDSPLHF,TGTGCCACCACACGGGATTCACCCCTCCACTTT
-,TRBV6-5,TRBD1,TRBJ1-2,CASRTPGQLYGYTF,TGTGCCAGCAGAACCCCGGGACAGCTTTATGGCTACACCTTC
-,TRBV5-7,TRBD2,TRBJ2-3,CASSSHPSGRRADTQYF,TGTGCCAGCAGCTCCCACCCTAGCGGGAGGAGGGCAGATACGCAGTATTTT
-,TRBV3-1/TRBV3-2,-,TRBJ2-7,CASSQGLPSSYEQYF,TGTGCCAGCAGCCAGGGGCTACCAAGCTCCTACGAGCAGTACTTC
-,TRBV11-3,TRBD1,TRBJ1-3,CASSPTGGHSGNTIYF,TGTGCCAGCAGCCCCACAGGGGGCCACTCTGGAAACACCATATATTTT
-,TRBV29-1,-,TRBJ2-5,CSVERGQGLETQYF,TGCAGCGTTGAGCGTGGCCAGGGGCTGGAGACCCAGTACTTC
few,TRBV9,-,TRBJ1-2,CASSPRGGADYGYTF,TGTGCCAGCAGCCCACGCGGGGGGGCGGACTATGGCTACACCTTC
-,TRBV12-3/TRBV12-4,TRBD1,TRBJ2-2,CASSRQGWELFF,TGTGCCAGCAGTAGACAGGGGTGGGAGCTGTTTTTT
-,TRBV24-1,-,TRBJ1-2,CATSAAGHGYTF,TGTGCCACCAGTGCGGCAGGTCATGGCTACACCTTC
few,TRBV20-1,-,TRBJ2-1,CSAIDGNEQFF,TGCAGTGCTATAGACGGGAATGAGCAGTTCTTC
-,TRBV6-5,-,TRBJ1-2,CASSYGPREVGYTF,TGTGCCAGCAGTTACGGCCCCCGTGAGGTTGGCTACACCTTC
-,TRBV28,TRBD1,TRBJ2-7,CASSYQGDRYEQYF,TGTGCCAGCAGTTATCAGGGGGACCGCTACGAGCAGTACTTC
once,TRBV19,-,TRBJ2-1,CASSIDGPRGTGSNEQFF,TGTGCCAGTAGTATAGATGGGCCCCGGGGGACTGGGAGCAATGAGCAGTTCTTC
-,TRBV7-2,TRBD2,TRBJ2-1,CASSFVAGGQGEQFF,TGTGCCAGCAGCTTCGTGGCGGGAGGACAAGGCGAGCAGTTCTTC
-,TRBV6-6,-,TRBJ2-7,CASRSSYEQYF,TGTGCCAGCAGAAGTAGCTACGAGCAGTACTTC
-,TRBV12-3/TRBV12-4,TRBD1,TRBJ2-7,CASSWQGANEQYF,TGTGCCAGCAGTTGGCAGGGGGCGAACGAGCAGTACTTC
few,TRBV7-2,TRBD2,TRBJ2-4,CASSTRLAGAGDIQYF,TGTGCCAGCAGCACCCGACTAGCGGGGGCGGGGGACATTCAGTACTTC
few,TRBV5-4,-,TRBJ1-6,CASSLAGGTLHF,TGTGCCAGCAGCTTGGCCGGCGGTACCCTCCACTTT
-,TRBV5-6,TRBD1,TRBJ1-2,CASSPQGALNYGYTF,TGTGCCAGCAGCCCCCAGGGGGCGCTTAACTATGGCTACACCTTC
-,TRBV19,-,TRBJ2-5,CASSTGNQETQYF,TGTGCCAGTAGTACGGGAAACCAAGAGACCCAGTACTTC
-,TRBV28,TRBD1,TRBJ1-6,CASSLGGTVSPLHF,TGTGCCAGCAGTTTAGGCGGGACAGTTTCACCCCTCCACTTT
once,TRBV28,TRBD2,TRBJ2-7,CASSYDRGLAGRYEQYF,TGTGCCAGCAGTTATGATCGGGGACTAGCGGGACGCTACGAGCAGTACTTC
-,TRBV7-6,TRBD2,TRBJ2-2,CASSLGLAGVTGELFF,TGTGCCAGCAGCTTAGGTCTAGCGGGAGTTACCGGGGAGCTGTTTTTT
-,TRBV5-4,-,TRBJ1-6,CASSPESRGAPLHF,TGTGCCAGCAGCCCCGAGTCCAGGGGCGCACCCCTCCACTTT
-,TRBV5-1,TRBD2,TRBJ2-7,CASSWGLGFYEQYF,TGCGCCAGCAGCTGGGGACTAGGATTTTACGAGCAGTACTTC
-,TRBV19,TRBD1,TRBJ1-2,CASSTHSTGTGSYGYTF,TGTGCCAGTAGTACCCACAGTACCGGGACAGGGTCGTATGGCTACACCTTC
-,TRBV15,-,TRBJ1-4,CATSRDKGGSEKLFF,TGTGCCACCAGCAGAGACAAGGGGGGGAGTGAAAAACTGTTTTTT
-,TRBV7-2,-,TRBJ2-7,CASSSRLPPTYEQYF,TGTGCCAGCAGCTCCAGACTGCCACCTACCTACGAGCAGTACTTC
-,TRBV2,TRBD2,TRBJ2-1,CATRAAGGSSYNEQFF,TGTGCCACCCGGGCGGCGGGAGGTTCATCCTACAATGAGCAGTTCTTC
-,TRBV3-1/TRBV3-2,-,TRBJ1-4,CASSQPGVRGREKLFF,TGTGCCAGCAGCCAACCCGGTGTCCGGGGAAGAGAAAAACTGTTTTTT
-,TRBV19,-,TRBJ2-5,CASSIQGLKETQYF,TGTGCCAGTAGTATACAGGGGCTTAAGGAGACCCAGTACTTC
few,TRBV18,TRBD1,TRBJ2-7,CASSSGGAYEQYF,TGTGCCAGCTCATCAGGGGGTGCCTACGAGCAGTACTTC
many,TRBV4-2,-,TRBJ2-7,CASSQEGATPSYEQYF,TGTGCCAGCAGCCAAGAGGGAGCAACACCTTCCTACGAGCAGTACTTC
-,TRBV5-1,TRBD1,TRBJ2-7,CASSFGTGGAYEQYF,TGCGCCAGCAGCTTTGGGACAGGGGGCGCGTACGAGCAGTACTTC
-,TRBV30,TRBD1,TRBJ1-1,CAWSVHRGMNTEAFF,TGTGCCTGGAGTGTACACAGGGGAATGAACACTGAAGCTTTCTTT
-,TRBV27,TRBD1,TRBJ1-2,CASSPQTGVGYGYTF,TGTGCCAGCAGTCCTCAGACAGGGGTAGGCTATGGCTACACCTTC
-,TRBV28,-,TRBJ1-5,CASSALQGNQPQHF,TGTGCCAGCAGTGCCTTACAGGGAAATCAGCCCCAGCATTTT
-,TRBV5-6,-,TRBJ2-7,CASSLGPNQQYF,TGTGCCAGCAGCTTGGGGCCAAACCAACAGTACTTC
-,TRBV18,TRBD1,TRBJ2-1,CASSLGTGGNEQFF,TGTGCCAGCTCACTAGGGACAGGGGGCAATGAGCAGTTCTTC
-,TRBV28,-,TRBJ1-5,CASSLWGGVGNQPQHF,TGTGCCAGCAGTTTATGGGGCGGGGTGGGCAATCAGCCCCAGCATTTT
-,TRBV5-1,TRBD2,TRBJ2-3,CASSTVSGESTDTQYF,TGCGCCAGCAGCACCGTTAGCGGGGAGAGCACAGATACGCAGTATTTT
-,TRBV24-1,-,TRBJ1-1,CATSGQPNTEAFF,TGTGCCACCTCCGGACAGCCGAACACTGAAGCTTTCTTT
few,TRBV15,TRBD2,TRBJ2-7,CATSRGTSGNGEQYF,TGTGCCACCAGCAGAGGGACTAGCGGGAATGGAGAGCAGTACTTC
-,TRBV28,-,TRBJ1-1,CASSLNPGLAFF,TGTGCCAGCAGTTTAAATCCGGGGTTAGCTTTCTTT
-,TRBV3-1/TRBV3-2,-,TRBJ1-1,CASSPIAKTMNTEAFF,TGTGCCAGCAGCCCCATCGCGAAGACTATGAACACTGAAGCTTTCTTT
few,TRBV4-1,TRBD2,TRBJ2-7,CASSQDSGSSYEQYF,TGCGCCAGCAGCCAGGATAGCGGGAGTTCCTACGAGCAGTACTTC